Below are 32 T cell receptor beta chains sequenced from a single sample in a study of OX40 agonist ivuxolimab in advanced cancers. Generated by immunoSEQ multiplex PCR, the TCRdb table keeps only in-frame clones and is missing some. The sample records approximately 74,000 clones, around 80% being singletons. This material consisted of CD4+ or CD8+ T cells sorted from blood, taken in a trial of the OX40 agonist ivuxolimab. Source of these receptors: an adult with an advanced solid tumor such as melanoma, head and neck, liver or kidney cancer.

This clone was counted between two and nine times. This chain uses TRBV2 with TRBJ1-2; D is undetermined. Germline V gene data show CDR1 as SNHLY and CDR2 as FYNNEI. The CDR3 covers 15 residues. V was pared by 2 bases and J by 2 bases, with 12 bases between. CDR3 sequence: CASSELSGFNYGYTF. CDR3 bases: TGTGCCAGCAGTGAATTGTCAGGCTTCAACTATGGCTACACCTTC.

This rearrangement joins TRBV5-6 to TRBJ2-7; D unclear. V was cut by 3 bases and J by 7 bases, with 20 bases left in between. Germline loops: CDR1 SGHDT, CDR2 YYEEEE. This CDR3 region has 15 residues. This chain's CDR3 is CASSYGWNTVLEQYF. The CDR3, as DNA: TGTGCCAGCAGCTATGGTTGGAACACAGTTTTGGAGCAGTACTTC.

In its sample, this clone was seen a few times. The chain joins TRBV5-8 to TRBJ2-5, with 7 bases fitting TRBD1. The V gene end was trimmed by 4 bases and the J gene end by 5 bases; junction bases not matched to a gene: 8. Germline V gene lookup returns CDR1 SGHTS and CDR2 YDEGEE. CDR3 size: 14 residues. The CDR3 protein is CASSRGQVVETQYF. In nucleotides, the CDR3 is TGTGCCAGCAGCCGCGGACAGGTGGTGGAGACCCAGTACTTC.

The chain combines TRBV5-1 with TRBJ1-2; 8 bases agree with TRBD1. The CDR3 totals 14 residues. V trimming: 4 bases; J trimming: 6 bases; junction bases outside the gene matches: 8. CDR1 is SGHRS and CDR2 is YFSETQ in the germline V gene. The CDR3 region is CASSLVTGADGYTF. In DNA, the CDR3 is TGCGCCAGCAGCCTGGTGACAGGGGCCGATGGCTACACCTTC.

The J gene is TRBJ2-7, the V gene TRBV29-1; possibly TRBD2 for D (6 bases). The germline V and J ends were trimmed by 5 bases and 4 bases, with 12 bases remaining between them. Germline V gene sequence: CDR1 SQVTM, CDR2 ANQGSEA. The CDR3 extends over 12 amino acids. This CDR3 is CSVRRDQYEQYF. Here the CDR3 DNA reads TGCAGCGTTAGGAGGGATCAGTACGAGCAGTACTTC.

The chain is built from TRBV5-1 and TRBJ2-2; 13 nucleotides align to TRBD2. The CDR3 totals 16 residues. Germline trimming cut 0 bases from V and 5 bases from J; bases unmatched to any gene: 1. CDR1 and CDR2 from the germline V gene are SGHRS and YFSETQ. This chain's CDR3 is CASSLGTSGRTGELFF. As DNA, the CDR3 is TGCGCCAGCAGCTTGGGGACTAGCGGGAGAACCGGGGAGCTGTTTTTT.

The chain has TRBV19 and TRBJ2-5, with TRBD2 matching over 12 bases. Germline V CDR1 and CDR2: LNHDA, SQIVND (reference sequence). After removal of 3 bases from V and 2 bases from J, the junction contained 1 base not matched to a gene. The CDR3 loop spans 15 amino acids. CDR3 residues: CASSMLAGGQETQYF. The CDR3 DNA reads as TGTGCCAGTAGTATGCTAGCGGGGGGGCAAGAGACCCAGTACTTC.

The rearrangement joins TRBV18 to TRBJ2-2; 7 nucleotides match TRBD2. V gave up 3 bases and J gave up 4 bases; unmatched junction bases: 8. The CDR3 extends over 16 amino acids. Germline-derived CDR1 and CDR2 are KGHSH and LQKENI. The CDR3 sequence: CASSPPGLPSTGELFF. CDR3 in DNA: TGTGCCAGCTCACCTCCGGGACTACCGTCCACCGGGGAGCTGTTTTTT.

This clone was recorded once. The chain couples TRBV18 to TRBJ2-5; D unclear. Germline assignment: CDR1 KGHSH and CDR2 LQKENI. Trimming cost V 4 bases and J 3 bases, with 9 bases left between them. The CDR3 is made up of 13 amino acids. The CDR3 nucleotides are TGTGCCAGCTCACTGGGATACGAAGAGACCCAGTACTTC. Translating it yields CASSLGYEETQYF.

The chain is built from TRBV30 and TRBJ1-2, with D tentatively TRBD1 (6 bases). Germline CDR1 is GTSNPN and CDR2 is SVGIG (reference sequence). V was pared by 0 bases and J by 8 bases, with 25 bases between. The CDR3 has 17 residues. CDR3 residues: CAWSVLGPGAPFRGYTF. CDR3 in DNA: TGTGCCTGGAGTGTATTGGGTCCGGGGGCCCCTTTCCGGGGCTACACCTTC. The variable domain in full, with the rest retrieved from reference TRBV30 and TRBJ1-2, is SQTIHQWPATLVQPVGSPLSLECTVEGTSNPNLYWYRQAAGRGLQLLFYSVGIGQISSEVPQNLSASRPQDRQFILSSKKLLLSDSGFYLCAWSVLGPGAPFRGYTFGSGTRLTVV.

The V call is TRBV30, the J call TRBJ1-1; 7 bases fit TRBD1. With V trimmed by 2 bases and J by 7 bases, 4 bases remained unmatched. This CDR3 is built from 12 residues. CDR1 is GTSNPN, CDR2 SVGIG, per germline (reference sequence). The CDR3 is CAWSQGQSEAFF. DNA of the CDR3: TGTGCCTGGAGTCAGGGACAGAGTGAAGCTTTCTTT.

The chain couples TRBV2 to TRBJ1-2; D may be TRBD1 (5 bases). Per germline, CDR1 SNHLY and CDR2 FYNNEI. This CDR3 contains 13 residues. The ends were cut back, 6 bases at V and 8 bases at J, with 16 bases in the middle. CDR3 protein: CASREQERLGYTF. CDR3 DNA: TGTGCCAGCAGGGAACAGGAGAGACTCGGCTACACCTTC.

This clone was seen a few times. The chain carries TRBV9 and TRBJ2-3, with TRBD1 as a possible D gene (5 bases). The V gene's germline CDR1 is SGDLS and CDR2 YYNGEE. The CDR3 runs 16 residues. Trimming removed 0 bases at V and 4 bases at J, with 15 bases between. The CDR3 DNA sequence: TGTGCCAGCAGCGTAGGTCTCAGGGTAGGGTCAGATACGCAGTATTTT. Amino acids: CASSVGLRVGSDTQYF.

The chain combines TRBV29-1 with TRBJ1-1; a possible D gene is TRBD1 (5 bases). This CDR3 spans 12 amino acids. Germline CDR1 and CDR2: SQVTM and ANQGSEA. V lost 6 bases to trimming and J lost 1 base, with 9 bases between them. The CDR3 DNA sequence: TGCAGCGTACGAACAGGGAACACTGAAGCTTTCTTT. Its protein is CSVRTGNTEAFF.

This sequence joins TRBV7-8 and TRBJ1-3; D might be TRBD1 (5 bases). V was shortened by 1 base and J by 4 bases, with 11 bases between the two germline ends. Germline CDR1 is SGHVS and CDR2 is FQNEAQ. The length of the CDR3 is 15 residues. The CDR3 reads CASSLVGASGNTIYF. In DNA, the CDR3 is TGTGCCAGCAGCTTAGTAGGGGCTTCAGGAAACACCATATATTTT.

J is TRBJ2-3 and V is TRBV12-5; maybe TRBD2 (6 bases). Germline CDR1 and CDR2: LGHNT and FRNRAP. The CDR3 has 15 amino acids. V was cut by 0 bases and J by 0 bases, with 7 bases left in between. The CDR3 DNA sequence: TGTGCTAGTGGTTTGGTCGGAGGGAGCACAGATACGCAGTATTTT. Amino acids: CASGLVGGSTDTQYF.

The chain recombines TRBV5-1 with TRBJ2-7; possibly TRBD1 for D (6 bases). In germline, CDR1 is SGHRS, CDR2 YFSETQ. V was trimmed by 2 bases and J by 2 bases, leaving 11 bases between them. The CDR3 loop spans 14 amino acids. CDR3 sequence (DNA): TGCGCCAGCAGCTTTACCGGGACAACCTACGAGCAGTACTTC. The encoded protein is CASSFTGTTYEQYF.

This clone was found once. The genes are TRBV15 and TRBJ2-7; 13 nucleotides line up with TRBD2. Germline-derived CDR1 and CDR2 are LNHNV and YYDKDF (reference sequence). The J segment lost 5 bases and the V segment lost 1 base, leaving 2 bases of the junction unmatched. The CDR3 extends over 15 amino acids. CDR3 protein: CATSRGGLAGDEQYF. The CDR3 DNA reads TGTGCCACCAGCAGAGGAGGACTAGCGGGGGACGAGCAGTACTTC.

The gene calls are TRBV7-8 and TRBJ1-6; D possibly corresponds to TRBD1 (6 bases). CDR1 and CDR2 from the germline V gene are SGHVS and FQNEAQ. V was cut by 5 bases and J by 6 bases, with 20 bases left in between. This CDR3 is 17 amino acids long. The CDR3 loop reads CASSATTGKRSNSPLHF. In DNA form, the CDR3 reads TGTGCCAGCAGCGCCACTACAGGGAAGAGAAGTAATTCACCCCTCCACTTT.

The chain couples TRBV2 to TRBJ1-5; perhaps TRBD1 as D (6 bases). In germline, CDR1 is SNHLY, CDR2 FYNNEI. Trimming removed 8 bases from V and 2 bases from J, with 13 bases in between. The CDR3 consists of 14 residues. The CDR3 coding sequence is TGTGCCAGCCGAGGGGGGGGAGGCAATCAGCCCCAGCATTTT. Amino acids: CASRGGGGNQPQHF.

In this sample, this clone turned up a few times. The rearrangement uses TRBV7-2 and TRBJ1-2; D gene unclear. Trimming took 1 base from V and 7 from J, leaving 13 bases between them. Germline loops: CDR1 SGHTA, CDR2 FQGNSA. This CDR3 is 14 amino acids long. The CDR3 loop reads CASSLGAAPGGYTF. DNA for the CDR3: TGTGCCAGCAGCTTAGGGGCGGCTCCGGGTGGCTACACCTTC.

This clone was counted only a few times. The CDR3 spells CASTVTGGTEAFF. The DNA of the CDR3 is TGTGCCAGTACTGTGACAGGGGGCACTGAAGCTTTCTTT. This chain links TRBV19 with TRBJ1-1, with TRBD1 matching over 9 bases. Trimming cost V 7 bases and J 4 bases; bases outside gene matches: 4. Per germline, CDR1 LNHDA and CDR2 SQIVND (reference sequence). The CDR3 has 13 residues.

This chain joins TRBV9 and TRBJ2-5; D is unresolved. Looked up from germline, CDR1 is SGDLS and CDR2 is YYNGEE. The CDR3 runs 14 residues. Trimming removed 1 base from V and 5 bases from J, with 12 bases in between. CDR3 coding DNA: TGTGCCAGCAGCGTAACTTCGCTGGGCGAGACCCAGTACTTC. Protein sequence: CASSVTSLGETQYF.

The genes are TRBV2 and TRBJ2-1; 8 nucleotides align to TRBD1. From germline, CDR1 is SNHLY and CDR2 FYNNEI. CDR3 size: 14 residues. After removal of 7 bases from V and 6 bases from J, the junction contained 8 bases not matched to a gene. The CDR3 reads CASTQDRALNEQFF. The CDR3 DNA follows: TGTGCCAGCACCCAGGACAGGGCGCTCAATGAGCAGTTCTTC.

V and J are TRBV7-9 and TRBJ2-2; no definite D call. V shed 3 bases and J shed 5 bases, with 13 bases lying between them. CDR1 SEHNR and CDR2 FQNEAQ come from the germline V gene (reference sequence). The CDR3 has 15 amino acids. The CDR3 protein is CASSFGQRWTGELFF. CDR3 nucleotides: TGTGCCAGCAGCTTTGGTCAGAGGTGGACCGGGGAGCTGTTTTTT.

The V call is TRBV11-2, the J call TRBJ2-2; D is uncertain. Looked up from germline, CDR1 is SGHAT and CDR2 is FQNNGV. There are 13 residues in the CDR3. The V gene lost 8 bases and the J gene lost 6 bases, with 13 bases spanning the gap. CDR3 region: CASRTGWAGELFF. In DNA form, the CDR3 reads TGTGCCAGCCGGACCGGTTGGGCCGGGGAGCTGTTTTTT.

The chain recombines TRBV18 with TRBJ1-2; 7 bases agree with TRBD1. After removal of 3 bases from V and 2 bases from J, the junction contained 3 bases not matched to a gene. Germline CDR1 and CDR2: KGHSH and LQKENI. The CDR3 totals 14 residues. CDR3 sequence (DNA): TGTGCCAGCTCACCCCAGACAGGGAACTATGGCTACACCTTC. This gives the protein CASSPQTGNYGYTF.

The table lists this clone with a few counts. The rearrangement joins TRBV7-2 to TRBJ2-7, with D perhaps TRBD1 (6 bases). There are 13 residues in the CDR3. Germline lookup yields CDR1 SGHTA and CDR2 FQGNSA. Trimming left V 0 bases short and J 9 bases short, with 12 bases between. The CDR3 sequence is CASSLAGHGWQYF. DNA for the CDR3: TGTGCCAGCAGCTTAGCGGGACACGGGTGGCAGTACTTC.

CDR3 protein: CASSEGGTALYGYTF. Here the CDR3 DNA reads TGTGCCAGCAGTGAAGGCGGGACAGCCCTCTATGGCTACACCTTC. This chain connects TRBV2 to TRBJ1-2; TRBD1 aligns across 7 bases. Germline V gene lookup returns CDR1 SNHLY and CDR2 FYNNEI. Trimming removed 1 base from V and 4 bases from J; junction bases left unmatched: 6. The CDR3 consists of 15 residues.

For the CDR3, the DNA is TGCAGCGTCGTCAGCGGGACCTCCTACAATGAGCAGTTCTTC. Translation gives CSVVSGTSYNEQFF. The rearrangement links TRBV29-1 to TRBJ2-1; 7 nucleotides agree with TRBD2. Per the germline V gene, CDR1 is SQVTM and CDR2 is ANQGSEA. The J segment lost 0 bases and the V segment lost 6 bases, leaving 5 bases of the junction unmatched. This CDR3 region has 14 residues.

CDR3: CASSVEISPNYGYTF. In DNA, the CDR3 is TGTGCCAGCAGCGTAGAGATCTCGCCAAACTATGGCTACACCTTC. This chain joins TRBV9 and TRBJ1-2; D gene uncertain. Trimming stripped 0 bases from V and 2 bases from J, with 11 bases between. Germline CDR1 is SGDLS and CDR2 is YYNGEE. The CDR3 has 15 amino acids.

Here the CDR3 DNA reads TGTGCCAGCAGCTTAAGGCGGTTGAACACTGAAGCTTTCTTT. This translates into CASSLRRLNTEAFF. J is TRBJ1-1 and V is TRBV7-3; no definite D call. Trimming left V 1 base short and J 0 bases short, with 6 bases between. Germline assignment: CDR1 SGHTA and CDR2 FQGTGA. The CDR3 spans 14 residues. Filled out from reference TRBV7-3 and TRBJ1-1, the complete variable domain reads GAGVSQTPSNKVTEKGKYVELRCDPISGHTALYWYRQSLGQGPEFLIYFQGTGAADDSGLPNDRFFAVRPEGSVSTLKIQRTERGDSAVYLCASSLRRLNTEAFFGQGTRLTVV.